This TCR beta chain was obtained from a study of blood T cell repertoires in COVID-19. Study-level information: From T cells, B-cell-depleted T cells, or PBMCs came the material, which was cDNA or gDNA.

V was trimmed by 2 bases and J by 4 bases, leaving 5 bases between them. The CDR3 loop spans 12 amino acids. Germline V gene sequence: CDR1 SNHLY, CDR2 FYNNEI. Authors' methods: By means of reference gene primer amplification, nucleated cell counts were estimated. Using immunoSEQ multiplex PCR, the repertoire was profiled, and TCRdb retains in-frame clones only, with some absent. V and J calls and clone size are those listed in that table; D and trimming were worked out from the DNA. Among 150,000 to 200,000 clones, approximately 83% were seen once, and the ten largest hold around 8.4%. This sequence originates from a woman older than 75 with active or convalescent COVID-19. This sequence joins TRBV2 and TRBJ1-2; no firm D call. The specimen was peripheral blood. The CDR3 loop is CASSESRYGYTF. The CDR3 region has the DNA TGTGCCAGCAGTGAATCCCGCTATGGCTACACCTTC.